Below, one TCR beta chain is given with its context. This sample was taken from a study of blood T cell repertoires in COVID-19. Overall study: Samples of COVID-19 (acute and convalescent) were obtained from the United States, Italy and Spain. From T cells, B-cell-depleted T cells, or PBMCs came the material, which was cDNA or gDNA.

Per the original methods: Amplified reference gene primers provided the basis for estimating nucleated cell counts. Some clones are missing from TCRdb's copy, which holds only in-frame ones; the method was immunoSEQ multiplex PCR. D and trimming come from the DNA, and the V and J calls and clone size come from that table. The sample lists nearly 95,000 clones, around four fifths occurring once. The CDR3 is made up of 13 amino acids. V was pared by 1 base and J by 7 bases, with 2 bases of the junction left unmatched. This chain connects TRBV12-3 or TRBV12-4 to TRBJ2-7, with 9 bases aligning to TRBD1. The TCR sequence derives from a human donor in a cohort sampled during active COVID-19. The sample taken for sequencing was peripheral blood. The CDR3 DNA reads TGTGCCAGCAGTTTAGGGACAGGGGCTGAGCAGTACTTC. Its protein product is CASSLGTGAEQYF.